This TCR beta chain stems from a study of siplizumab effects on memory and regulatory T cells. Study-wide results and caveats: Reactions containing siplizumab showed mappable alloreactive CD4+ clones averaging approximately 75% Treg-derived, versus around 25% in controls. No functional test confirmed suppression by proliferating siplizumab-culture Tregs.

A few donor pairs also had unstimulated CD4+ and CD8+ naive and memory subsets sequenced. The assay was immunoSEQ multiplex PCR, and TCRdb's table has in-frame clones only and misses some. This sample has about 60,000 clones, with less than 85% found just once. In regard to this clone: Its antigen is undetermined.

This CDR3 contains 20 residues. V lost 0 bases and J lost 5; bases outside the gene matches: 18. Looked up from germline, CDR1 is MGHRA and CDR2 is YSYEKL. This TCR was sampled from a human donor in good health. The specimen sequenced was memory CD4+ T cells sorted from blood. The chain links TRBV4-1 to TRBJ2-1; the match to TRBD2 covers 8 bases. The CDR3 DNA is TGCGCCAGCAGCCAAGAAAGAGGCCGCGGCGGGGGGAGGCGGGACAATGAGCAGTTCTTC. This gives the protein CASSQERGRGGGRRDNEQFF.